This TCR beta chain was identified in a study of graft-versus-host responses after intestinal transplantation. About the research overall: Multivisceral, liver-intestinal, or isolated intestinal transplants were received by the recipients.

Here immunoSEQ multiplex PCR was the method, and the copy in TCRdb shows in-frame clones only, minus some. This table holds about 110,000 clones, 85% to 95% found once. The V end lost 1 base, the J end lost 0 bases, and 12 bases lay between the germline ends. CDR3 length: 16 amino acids. Per germline, CDR1 SNHLY and CDR2 FYNNEI. As regards this clone: Antigen unknown.

This TCR came from a human donor who was the organ donor for an intestinal transplant. The sequences come from unstimulated CD8+ T cells sorted from spleen or lymph node cells, collected before transplant. The V and J genes are TRBV2 and TRBJ1-2; a possible D gene is TRBD1 (5 bases). The CDR3 DNA is TGTGCCAGCAGTGAAGTGGGGGGACCAGCTAACTATGGCTACACCTTC. This codes for CASSEVGGPANYGYTF.